This TCR beta chain is from a study of breast tumors, draining lymph nodes, adjacent tissues. TCRdb passed the multiplex PCR reads through MiXCR, listing each CDR3 protein once. Of 12,000 or so distinct CDR3 sequences listed, roughly 40% were seen once; the top ten hold 13% to 15%. Trimming took off 5 bases at V and 2 bases at J, with 12 bases between the two ends. Germline CDR1 MNHEY, CDR2 SVGAGI. There are 15 residues in the CDR3. This clonotype showed up many times. The antigen remains unidentified. Study-level points and caveats: Compared with basal-like, luminal-like tumors shared significantly more repertoire with nontumor tissue.

Sequenced sample: breast tumor tissue. The chain carries TRBV6-5 and TRBJ2-2; possibly TRBD1 for D (5 bases). The sequence was obtained from a female donor with breast cancer. Some clones in this sample may be carry-over from other donors' samples. In DNA, the CDR3 is TGTGCCAGCAGTGTGGGGCTACTTAACACCGGGGAGCTGTTTTTT. Encoded protein: CASSVGLLNTGELFF.